This entry is about one T cell receptor beta chain. Germline lookup yields CDR1 MNHEY and CDR2 SVGEGT. V gave up 2 bases and J gave up 6 bases; unmatched junction bases: 16. This CDR3 spans 19 amino acids. The data originate from a study of control samples from healthy donors and cancer patients. The table came from immunoSEQ multiplex PCR; TCRdb's copy has only in-frame clones and leaves some out. The data contain nearly 40,000 clones, approximately 90% of them singletons. The chain combines TRBV6-2 or TRBV6-3 with TRBJ2-1; 10 bases map to TRBD2. This sequence was found in a woman aged 45 to 65 in good health. Sequenced input: blood. CDR3: CASSYREGSGGQIVNEQFF. In DNA, the CDR3 is TGTGCCAGCAGTTACCGCGAGGGTAGCGGGGGGCAAATCGTCAATGAGCAGTTCTTC.